One and the same sample provided the 17 T cell receptor beta chains below, sequenced in a study of blood T cell repertoires in COVID-19. Using immunoSEQ multiplex PCR, the repertoire was profiled, and TCRdb retains in-frame clones only, with some absent. This table has around 200,000 clones, 80% to 90% appearing once. The specimen was peripheral blood. The source of these receptors is a man aged 35 to 55 with active or convalescent COVID-19.

This chain connects TRBV30 to TRBJ1-6; D is uncertain. This CDR3 has 13 residues. CDR1 and CDR2 (germline): GTSNPN, SVGIG (reference sequence). V lost 2 bases, J lost 5 bases, and 7 bases lay in between. The CDR3 nucleotides read TGTGCCTGGAGTTCAGTCAATAATTCACCCCTCCACTTT. The encoded protein is CAWSSVNNSPLHF.

The rearrangement links TRBV7-9 to TRBJ1-4; no clear D gene. The CDR3 has 14 amino acids. V was shortened by 3 bases and J by 1 base, with 6 bases between the two germline ends. The germline V gene has CDR1 SEHNR and CDR2 FQNEAQ (reference sequence). The CDR3 sequence: CASSFAGTNEKLFF. The CDR3 DNA sequence: TGTGCCAGCAGCTTTGCAGGAACTAATGAAAAACTGTTTTTT. The whole variable domain, filled in from reference TRBV7-9 and TRBJ1-4, reads DTGVSQNPRHKITKRGQNVTFRCDPISEHNRLYWYRQTLGQGPEFLTYFQNEAQLEKSRLLSDRFSAERPKGSFSTLEIQRTEQGDSAMYLCASSFAGTNEKLFFGSGTQLSVL.

The V and J genes are TRBV11-1 and TRBJ2-1; tentatively, D is TRBD1 (5 bases). The germline V gene has CDR1 SGHAT and CDR2 FQDESV (reference sequence). V lost 1 base and J lost 4, with 11 bases in between. The CDR3 is made up of 15 amino acids. The CDR3 sequence: CASSLDTGVYNEQFF. The CDR3 DNA reads TGTGCCAGCAGCTTAGATACAGGTGTTTACAATGAGCAGTTCTTC.

The chain carries TRBV30 and TRBJ1-1; D unclear. The CDR3 consists of 13 residues. In germline, CDR1 is GTSNPN, CDR2 SVGIG (reference sequence). The V end was cut by 4 bases, the J end by 10 bases, with 19 bases between. The CDR3 nucleotides read TGTGCCTGGATTTTGAGGGAAGGCGGGCGAGCTTTCTTT. It encodes CAWILREGGRAFF. Drawing the rest from reference TRBV30 and TRBJ1-1, the complete variable domain is SQTIHQWPATLVQPVGSPLSLECTVEGTSNPNLYWYRQAAGRGLQLLFYSVGIGQISSEVPQNLSASRPQDRQFILSSKKLLLSDSGFYLCAWILREGGRAFFGQGTRLTVV.

V usage is TRBV6-6 and J usage is TRBJ1-1; 8 nucleotides match TRBD1. J gave up 1 base and V 3 bases, and 4 bases lay outside the gene matches. The CDR3 runs 15 residues. Germline assignment: CDR1 MNHNY and CDR2 SVGAGI (reference sequence). CDR3 protein: CASSYTGTGNTEAFF. DNA for the CDR3: TGTGCCAGCAGTTATACCGGGACAGGGAACACTGAAGCTTTCTTT.

The gene calls are TRBV29-1 and TRBJ2-3; TRBD1 matches 7 bases. The V and J ends lost 2 bases and 2 bases, in that order; junction bases with no gene match: 4. The CDR3 length is 14 residues. The germline V gene encodes CDR1 SQVTM and CDR2 ANQGSEA. The CDR3 loop reads CSVEPGGPTDTQYF. The CDR3 nucleotides read TGCAGCGTTGAACCAGGGGGACCCACAGATACGCAGTATTTT.

V and J are TRBV2 and TRBJ1-2; tentative D call: TRBD1 (5 bases). Germline V gives CDR1 SNHLY, CDR2 FYNNEI. V was clipped by 5 bases and J by 0 bases, with 13 bases between them. The CDR3 loop spans 15 amino acids. CDR3 DNA: TGTGCCAGCAGTATCGGGGGGTCAACTAACTATGGCTACACCTTC. It translates to CASSIGGSTNYGYTF.

The chain combines TRBV13 with TRBJ2-2, with TRBD2 identical over 15 bases. The V segment lost 4 bases and the J segment 6 bases; nucleotides outside the gene matches: 3. CDR3 length equals 16 residues. Per germline, CDR1 PRHDT and CDR2 FYEKMQ (reference sequence). The CDR3 loop is CASSYWTSGRAGELFF. The CDR3 bases are TGTGCCAGCAGCTACTGGACTAGCGGGAGGGCCGGGGAGCTGTTTTTT.

The chain combines TRBV6-5 with TRBJ2-1, with 12 bases identical to TRBD1. The germline V gene has CDR1 MNHEY and CDR2 SVGAGI. CDR3 size: 14 residues. V lost 6 bases to trimming and J lost 10 bases; unmatched junction nucleotides: 7. CDR3 DNA sequence: TGTGCCAGCAGGGGACAGGGGGCACGAGGAGAGCAGTTCTTC. Amino acids: CASRGQGARGEQFF.

V and J are TRBV2 and TRBJ1-4; D remains unclear. Germline loops: CDR1 SNHLY, CDR2 FYNNEI. CDR3 size: 13 residues. Trimming stripped 6 bases from V and 8 bases from J, with 13 bases between. The CDR3 nucleotides are TGTGCCAGCAGCTGGGCAGAGAAGGAAAAACTGTTTTTT. Its protein is CASSWAEKEKLFF. Filled out from reference TRBV2 and TRBJ1-4, the complete variable domain reads EPEVTQTPSHQVTQMGQEVILRCVPISNHLYFYWYRQILGQKVEFLVSFYNNEISEKSEIFDDQFSVERPDGSNFTLKIRSTKLEDSAMYFCASSWAEKEKLFFGSGTQLSVL.

This rearrangement joins TRBV6-5 to TRBJ2-2; 9 nucleotides line up with TRBD1. V dropped 6 bases and J dropped 1; count of bases not matched to a gene: 3. Per germline, CDR1 MNHEY and CDR2 SVGAGI. The CDR3 extends over 15 amino acids. The CDR3 bases are TGTGCCAGCAGGAGGACAGGGGAGAACACCGGGGAGCTGTTTTTT. This gives the protein CASRRTGENTGELFF.

This clone was seen just once. The chain is built from TRBV11-2 and TRBJ2-4, with 9 bases that match TRBD2. Per germline, CDR1 SGHAT and CDR2 FQNNGV. The trim removed 5 bases at V and 2 bases at J, leaving 10 bases unmatched. The CDR3 totals 17 residues. CDR3 coding DNA: TGTGCCAGCAGCATGACGTGGCTAGCGGGGCCCAAAAACATTCAGTACTTC. Protein: CASSMTWLAGPKNIQYF.

The rearrangement links TRBV6-5 to TRBJ2-5, with a possible D match to TRBD2 (6 bases). The germline V and J ends were trimmed by 2 bases and 2 bases, with 12 bases remaining between them. The CDR3 is 15 amino acids. In germline, CDR1 is MNHEY, CDR2 SVGAGI. The CDR3 DNA reads as TGTGCCAGCAGTTACGCGGGGAGACAGCAAGAGACCCAGTACTTC. Its protein is CASSYAGRQQETQYF.

The chain combines TRBV4-2 with TRBJ1-3, with D unresolved. From germline, CDR1 is LGHNA and CDR2 YNFKEQ. Trimming took 0 bases from V and 4 from J, leaving 4 bases between them. This CDR3 is 13 amino acids long. The CDR3, as DNA: TGTGCCAGCAGCCAAGATCCGGGAAACACCATATATTTT. This codes for CASSQDPGNTIYF.

The CDR3 loop reads CASREAGGANTIYF. The CDR3 coding sequence is TGTGCCTCTCGGGAAGCCGGCGGGGCAAACACCATATATTTT. The gene calls are TRBV30 and TRBJ1-3; the D gene is possibly TRBD1 (5 bases). The CDR3 consists of 14 residues. The V end lost 7 bases, the J end lost 6 bases, and 19 bases lay between the germline ends. The germline CDR1 and CDR2 sequences are GTSNPN and SVGIG (reference sequence).

The chain joins TRBV11-3 to TRBJ1-1; TRBD1 might be the D (6 bases). CDR3 size: 17 residues. Trimming cost V 1 base and J 3 bases, with 18 bases left between them. Per the germline V gene, CDR1 is SGHNT and CDR2 is YENEEA. The CDR3 reads CASSLGRGRYGDTEAFF. In nucleotides, the CDR3 is TGTGCCAGCAGCTTAGGCAGGGGACGGTACGGGGACACTGAAGCTTTCTTT.

The V call is TRBV6-5, the J call TRBJ2-2, with 10 bases fitting TRBD2. Germline V lookup: CDR1 MNHEY, CDR2 SVGAGI. Trimming took 6 bases from V and 2 from J; bases not matched to a gene: 3. CDR3 length: 15 amino acids. The CDR3 sequence is CASRRLAGNTGELFF. The CDR3 DNA sequence: TGTGCCAGCAGGCGACTAGCGGGCAACACCGGGGAGCTGTTTTTT.